This TCR beta chain appears in the sequencing data of a study of identical twins. Study-wide points: Findings depended on cross-sectional statistics rather than tracking the same donors.

In TCRdb, the 5' RACE reads were re-called with MiXCR into one record per CDR3 protein. In the table there are 600,000 to 800,000 distinct CDR3 sequences, approximately 22% of which are singletons. Concerning this clonotype: Antigen: not known.

The V and J ends lost 4 bases and 4 bases, in that order; junction bases with no gene match: 10. CDR3 length: 15 residues. CDR1 is SGDLS, CDR2 YYNGEE, per germline. The sample was also reused in another study, on T cells expressing NK-cell markers. This second study says: Of eight sequenced donors, seven were HCMV-seropositive and one HCMV-seronegative. NKG2C+ dominant clonotype frequencies in several donors were about 1.0-8% of CD8+ T cells.

Sample: PBMCs. V gene TRBV9 combines with J gene TRBJ1-2; 7 bases are shared with TRBD1. This clonotype was sampled from a woman between 18 and 29 years old in good health. The CDR3 nucleotides are TGTGCCAGCAGCCCAGATGGGACAGAAAGCTATGGCTACACCTTC. This sequence encodes CASSPDGTESYGYTF.